This T cell receptor beta chain was sequenced during a study of immune cell composition in non-small cell lung cancer. Normal lung was taken at the farthest possible site, at least 3 cm from tumour. The assay was immunoSEQ multiplex PCR, and TCRdb's table has in-frame clones only and misses some. The data hold over 7,500 clones, with roughly 77% observed a single time. The CDR3 totals 18 residues. Per the germline V gene, CDR1 is MNHEY and CDR2 is SMNVEV (reference sequence). V was pared by 9 bases and J by 2 bases, with 26 bases between. The J gene is TRBJ1-5, the V gene TRBV27, with a tentative D call TRBD1 (5 bases). The sample consisted of non-adjacent lung tissue. The TCR sequence derives from a human donor with non-small cell lung cancer. CDR3 sequence reads: CARASRVQGVDCNQPQHF. CDR3 DNA: TGTGCCAGGGCTAGTCGGGTGCAAGGGGTCGATTGCAATCAGCCCCAGCATTTT.